These 23 T cell receptor beta chains share one sample of origin, sequenced in a study of blood T cell repertoires in COVID-19. Profiling relied on immunoSEQ multiplex PCR, and the TCRdb table lists in-frame clones only, not all of them. The repertoire holds about 97,000 clones, with over 65% as singletons. The sequenced sample consisted of peripheral blood. Every receptor here comes from a human donor in a cohort sampled during active COVID-19.

V is TRBV19 and J is TRBJ2-4; 7 bases are shared with TRBD2. Trimming removed 5 bases from V and 0 bases from J; junction bases left unmatched: 10. This CDR3 comprises 17 residues. Germline CDR1 LNHDA, CDR2 SQIVND (reference sequence). In DNA form, the CDR3 reads TGTGCCAGTAGTGGACTGGAGCGGGGCCTAGCCAAAAACATTCAGTACTTC. This encodes CASSGLERGLAKNIQYF.

The rearrangement links TRBV11-2 to TRBJ2-7; a possible D gene is TRBD2 (5 bases). Trimming cost V 3 bases and J 6 bases, with 15 bases left between them. From germline, CDR1 is SGHAT and CDR2 FQNNGV. The CDR3 is 14 residues long. DNA for the CDR3: TGTGCCAGCAGCTTCAACGAGGGCCGATTCGAGCAGTACTTC. Translating it yields CASSFNEGRFEQYF.

The chain joins TRBV14 to TRBJ2-2; D call uncertain. The CDR3 sequence is 15 residues long. Trimming took off 4 bases at V and 4 bases at J, with 13 bases between the two ends. Germline V lookup: CDR1 SGHDN, CDR2 FVKESK. CDR3 in DNA: TGTGCCAGCAGCCTTGGCTCCGTCTTCACCGGGGAGCTGTTTTTT. Its protein is CASSLGSVFTGELFF.

The chain has TRBV19 and TRBJ1-3, with 7 bases identical to TRBD1. The CDR3 totals 13 residues. The germline V gene encodes CDR1 LNHDA and CDR2 SQIVND (reference sequence). V dropped 6 bases and J dropped 4; count of bases not matched to a gene: 3. CDR3 residues: CASSTGVGNTIYF. DNA of the CDR3: TGTGCCAGTAGCACAGGGGTCGGAAACACCATATATTTT.

This chain connects TRBV24-1 to TRBJ2-2; 7 bases line up with TRBD1. Germline V gives CDR1 KGHDR, CDR2 SFDVKD. Trimming at V came to 3 bases and at J to 1 base, leaving 4 bases not matched to a gene. This CDR3 region has 16 residues. CDR3 sequence: CATSDPRDRNTGELFF. The CDR3 nucleotides read TGTGCCACCAGTGATCCCCGGGACAGGAACACCGGGGAGCTGTTTTTT.

V usage is TRBV7-9 and J usage is TRBJ1-1; D possibly corresponds to TRBD1 (6 bases). The CDR3 runs to 16 residues. Trimming stripped 3 bases from V and 4 bases from J, with 18 bases between. CDR1 is SEHNR and CDR2 is FQNEAQ in the germline V gene (reference sequence). The DNA for the CDR3 is TGTGCCAGCAGCTTGGAACAGGGCCTGAGGGGCACTGAAGCTTTCTTT. Protein: CASSLEQGLRGTEAFF.

The rearrangement links TRBV10-3 to TRBJ2-2; 7 bases are shared with TRBD2. This CDR3 region has 17 residues. V was pared by 0 bases and J by 2 bases, with 6 bases of the junction left unmatched. CDR1 ENHRY and CDR2 SYGVKD come from the germline V gene. CDR3 residues: CAISESTSGANTGELFF. CDR3 sequence (DNA): TGTGCCATCAGTGAGTCTACCAGCGGGGCTAACACCGGGGAGCTGTTTTTT.

The chain links TRBV12-5 to TRBJ1-1, with 8 bases matching TRBD1. Trimming at V came to 6 bases and at J to 3 bases, leaving 3 bases not matched to a gene. The CDR3 totals 13 residues. CDR1 is LGHNT, CDR2 FRNRAP, per germline. The DNA for the CDR3 is TGTGCTAGTGGCACAGGGGGGTACACTGAAGCTTTCTTT. Its translation: CASGTGGYTEAFF.

This chain links TRBV5-1 with TRBJ2-2, with D possibly TRBD2 on 5 matching bases. The CDR3 contains 15 residues. CDR1 SGHRS and CDR2 YFSETQ come from the germline V gene. The ends were cut back, 2 bases at V and 5 bases at J, with 13 bases in the middle. CDR3 sequence: CASSFGHGGTGELFF. For the CDR3, the DNA is TGCGCCAGCAGCTTTGGCCATGGCGGGACCGGGGAGCTGTTTTTT. Drawing the rest from reference TRBV5-1 and TRBJ2-2, the complete variable domain is KAGVTQTPRYLIKTRGQQVTLSCSPISGHRSVSWYQQTPGQGLQFLFEYFSETQRNKGNFPGRFSGRQFSNSRSEMNVSTLELGDSALYLCASSFGHGGTGELFFGEGSRLTVL.

The chain uses TRBV4-2 and TRBJ2-5, with a possible D match to TRBD1 (5 bases). The germline V and J ends were trimmed by 4 bases and 4 bases, with 19 bases remaining between them. This CDR3 is 16 amino acids long. Germline loops: CDR1 LGHNA, CDR2 YNFKEQ. CDR3: CASSLQGSQGGETQYF. DNA for the CDR3: TGTGCCAGCAGCCTCCAAGGCAGTCAGGGTGGAGAGACCCAGTACTTC.

The rearrangement links TRBV6-6 to TRBJ2-1; the D is unclear. The germline V and J ends were trimmed by 2 bases and 5 bases, with 13 bases remaining between them. CDR1 is MNHNY, CDR2 SVGAGI, per germline (reference sequence). The length of the CDR3 is 15 residues. This CDR3 is CASSYVGAANNEQFF. CDR3 nucleotide sequence: TGTGCCAGCAGTTACGTGGGCGCAGCCAACAATGAGCAGTTCTTC.

The rearrangement links TRBV18 to TRBJ2-5, with no clear D. V was clipped by 3 bases and J by 2 bases, with 7 bases between them. Looked up from germline, CDR1 is KGHSH and CDR2 is LQKENI. The CDR3 consists of 13 residues. CDR3 coding DNA: TGTGCCAGCTCACCTGGCTCTCAAGAGACCCAGTACTTC. Its translation: CASSPGSQETQYF.

The chain carries TRBV18 and TRBJ2-2, with 10 bases matching TRBD1. CDR1 KGHSH and CDR2 LQKENI come from the germline V gene. The CDR3 covers 15 residues. The V segment lost 5 bases and the J segment 4 bases; nucleotides outside the gene matches: 4. The CDR3 is CASSYGQGGTGELFF. For the CDR3, the DNA is TGTGCCAGCTCATACGGACAGGGGGGCACCGGGGAGCTGTTTTTT.

The chain couples TRBV5-4 to TRBJ1-6, with 8 bases that match TRBD1. The J segment lost 8 bases and the V segment lost 4 bases, leaving 8 bases of the junction unmatched. Germline CDR1 is SGHNT and CDR2 is YYREEE (reference sequence). The CDR3 is 15 residues long. CDR3 region: CASSKGQGGDSPLHF. For the CDR3, the DNA is TGTGCCAGCAGCAAAGGACAGGGTGGGGATTCACCCCTCCACTTT.

The CDR3 region is CASSAQGAGEQYF. In nucleotides, the CDR3 is TGTGCCAGCAGTGCCCAGGGGGCGGGGGAGCAGTACTTC. J is TRBJ2-7 and V is TRBV2, with TRBD1 matching 8 bases. Germline trimming cut 4 bases from V and 7 bases from J; bases unmatched to any gene: 6. This CDR3 region has 13 residues. The germline V gene encodes CDR1 SNHLY and CDR2 FYNNEI.

This clone was recorded once. The chain links TRBV11-2 to TRBJ2-3; the D is unclear. This CDR3 is built from 15 residues. CDR1 and CDR2 from the germline V gene are SGHAT and FQNNGV. V gave up 5 bases and J gave up 5 bases, with 17 bases separating them. CDR3 nucleotide sequence: TGTGCCAGCAGCCCCGCCGGTAGCCTAGGAGATACGCAGTATTTT. Its protein product is CASSPAGSLGDTQYF.

CDR3: CASSPGTGTGTDTQYF. CDR3 coding DNA: TGTGCCAGTAGTCCAGGCACCGGGACAGGGACAGATACGCAGTATTTT. The chain employs TRBV19 and TRBJ2-3; 9 bases align to TRBD1. The CDR3 sequence is 16 residues long. Germline CDR1 reads LNHDA; CDR2 reads SQIVND (reference sequence). The V and J ends lost 5 bases and 3 bases, in that order; junction bases with no gene match: 9.

The rearrangement joins TRBV6-4 to TRBJ2-6; the D gene is possibly TRBD1 (5 bases). Germline CDR1 and CDR2: MRHNA and SNTAGT. Trimming shortened V by 2 bases and J by 0 bases, and 11 bases separated the two germline ends. This CDR3 is 17 amino acids long. CDR3 loop: CASSDLRQYSGANVLTF. CDR3 bases: TGTGCCAGCAGTGACCTAAGACAGTACTCTGGGGCCAACGTCCTGACTTTC.

V is TRBV2 and J is TRBJ1-5; D might be TRBD1 (5 bases). This CDR3 spans 18 amino acids. Germline-derived CDR1 and CDR2 are SNHLY and FYNNEI. V gave up 6 bases and J gave up 9 bases, with 30 bases separating them. CDR3: CASRAGTYLNYQYAPQHF. Written as DNA, the CDR3 is TGTGCCAGCAGGGCCGGGACTTACCTTAACTATCAGTATGCGCCCCAGCATTTT. Filled out from reference TRBV2 and TRBJ1-5, the complete variable domain reads EPEVTQTPSHQVTQMGQEVILRCVPISNHLYFYWYRQILGQKVEFLVSFYNNEISEKSEIFDDQFSVERPDGSNFTLKIRSTKLEDSAMYFCASRAGTYLNYQYAPQHFGDGTRLSIL.

The CDR3 here is CASSLGQAVAKNIQYF. The CDR3 nucleotides are TGTGCCAGCAGCCTCGGACAGGCCGTAGCCAAAAACATTCAGTACTTC. V and J are TRBV4-2 and TRBJ2-4; 7 bases line up with TRBD1. The CDR3 consists of 16 residues. The junction had 6 bases not matched to a gene; V was cut back by 4 bases and J by 0 bases. The germline V gene encodes CDR1 LGHNA and CDR2 YNFKEQ.

In this sample, this clone turned up once. This chain joins TRBV27 and TRBJ1-4, with 9 bases aligning to TRBD1. With 4 bases clipped from V and 6 bases from J, the junction kept 12 bases outside the gene matches. Germline CDR1 reads MNHEY; CDR2 reads SMNVEV (reference sequence). The CDR3 spans 17 residues. DNA of the CDR3: TGTGCCAGCAGTTCGACAGGGGGATTCGAGACGGATGAAAAACTGTTTTTT. The encoded protein is CASSSTGGFETDEKLFF. Based on the CDR3 plus reference TRBV27 and TRBJ1-4, the full variable domain is EAQVTQNPRYLITVTGKKLTVTCSQNMNHEYMSWYRQDPGLGLRQIYYSMNVEVTDKGDVPEGYKVSRKEKRNFPLILESPSPNQTSLYFCASSSTGGFETDEKLFFGSGTQLSVL.

The genes are TRBV14 and TRBJ1-2; 7 nucleotides agree with TRBD1. The germline gives CDR1 SGHDN, CDR2 FVKESK. This CDR3 comprises 15 residues. V lost 4 bases to trimming and J lost 5 bases; unmatched junction nucleotides: 10. CDR3 protein: CASSLRQGWGYGYTF. CDR3 sequence (DNA): TGTGCCAGCAGCCTACGACAGGGATGGGGATATGGCTACACCTTC. Combining the CDR3 with reference TRBV14 and TRBJ1-2 gives the whole variable domain EAGVTQFPSHSVIEKGQTVTLRCDPISGHDNLYWYRRVMGKEIKFLLHFVKESKQDESGMPNNRFLAERTGGTYSTLKVQPAELEDSGVYFCASSLRQGWGYGYTFGSGTRLTVV.

This clone has only one observation. This chain joins TRBV2 and TRBJ2-2, with 7 bases that match TRBD2. Germline CDR1 and CDR2: SNHLY and FYNNEI. The trim removed 2 bases at V and 0 bases at J, leaving 3 bases unmatched. The CDR3 totals 16 residues. In DNA, the CDR3 is TGTGCCAGCAGTGAATGGGAGGGAGCGAACACCGGGGAGCTGTTTTTT. This encodes CASSEWEGANTGELFF. Complete variable domain (other parts from reference TRBV2 and TRBJ2-2): EPEVTQTPSHQVTQMGQEVILRCVPISNHLYFYWYRQILGQKVEFLVSFYNNEISEKSEIFDDQFSVERPDGSNFTLKIRSTKLEDSAMYFCASSEWEGANTGELFFGEGSRLTVL.